The 22 T cell receptor beta chains given below trace back to one sample, sequenced in a study of T-cell reconstitution after alpha-beta-depleted transplantation in children. This sample's TCRbeta library carried unique molecular identifier barcodes. Each CDR3 protein is one row after TCRdb ran MiXCR on the PCR reads. The data show fewer than 400,000 distinct CDR3 sequences, more than 20% seen once. The sample was PBMCs, mostly from graft donor cells, taken 180 days after TCRalphabeta/CD19-depleted stem cell transplant. All receptors come from a male patient younger than 18 who had a stem cell transplant for acute lymphoblastic leukemia, so the T cells may come from the graft donor.

In its sample, this clonotype was seen a few times. This chain links TRBV27 with TRBJ2-7; 7 positions agree with TRBD2. Trimming took 7 bases from V and 0 from J; bases not matched to a gene: 3. In germline, CDR1 is MNHEY, CDR2 SMNVEV (reference sequence). This CDR3 has 13 amino acids. CDR3 loop: CASKLAGSYEQYF. The CDR3 nucleotides are TGTGCCAGCAAATTAGCGGGCTCCTACGAGCAGTACTTC.

The V gene is TRBV11-2, the J gene TRBJ2-3; the D gene could be TRBD1 or TRBD2 (5 bases each). The length of the CDR3 is 17 residues. Trimming removed 3 bases at V and 4 bases at J, with 20 bases between. Germline V gene lookup returns CDR1 SGHAT and CDR2 FQNNGV. The CDR3 sequence is CASSLTGTQRVSDTQYF. CDR3 DNA sequence: TGTGCCAGCAGCTTGACCGGGACCCAGAGGGTTTCAGATACGCAGTATTTT.

Only a few counts were recorded for this clonotype. V and J are TRBV29-1 and TRBJ1-1; D unclear. Trimming stripped 1 base from V and 8 bases from J, with 14 bases between. Germline loops: CDR1 SQVTM, CDR2 ANQGSEA. This CDR3 is built from 13 residues. This CDR3 is CSVEALRTSEAFF. DNA for the CDR3: TGCAGCGTTGAAGCCCTCCGGACGTCCGAAGCTTTCTTT.

The chain combines TRBV5-5 with TRBJ1-4; D unclear. CDR1 and CDR2 (germline): SGHKS, YYEKEE (reference sequence). The V end lost 0 bases, the J end lost 7 bases, and 7 bases lay between the germline ends. The CDR3 length is 13 residues. The CDR3 region is CASSLAPREKLFF. CDR3 nucleotides: TGTGCCAGCAGCTTGGCGCCTCGTGAAAAACTGTTTTTT.

This clonotype was seen only a few times. This rearrangement joins TRBV7-7 to TRBJ2-3, with 14 positions matching TRBD2. V gave up 4 bases and J gave up 6 bases; unmatched junction bases: 6. This CDR3 is 16 amino acids long. Germline V CDR1 and CDR2: SSHAT, FNYEAQ (reference sequence). CDR3 residues: CASSSGLAGGLDTQYF. The CDR3 DNA is TGTGCCAGCAGCTCCGGACTAGCGGGAGGTCTCGATACGCAGTATTTT.

Here the CDR3 DNA reads TGCGCCAGCAGCGCAGACACATGGGACATTCAGTACTTC. It codes for CASSADTWDIQYF. J is TRBJ2-4 and V is TRBV5-1; no clear D. The CDR3 runs to 13 residues. CDR1 and CDR2 from the germline V gene are SGHRS and YFSETQ. Trimming cost V 4 bases and J 8 bases, with 13 bases left between them.

The rearrangement links TRBV19 to TRBJ2-5; 12 bases are shared with TRBD2. This CDR3 has 15 amino acids. Looked up from germline, CDR1 is LNHDA and CDR2 is SQIVND (reference sequence). V trimming: 6 bases; J trimming: 5 bases; junction bases outside the gene matches: 7. CDR3 protein: CASRPTGTSGETQYF. The CDR3 DNA reads as TGTGCCAGTAGACCCACCGGGACTAGCGGGGAGACCCAGTACTTC.

The sample holds a few counts of this clonotype. CDR3: CASSPAGRETRANVLTF. Here the CDR3 DNA reads TGTGCCAGCTCACCAGCAGGGAGGGAAACTCGGGCCAACGTCCTGACTTTC. V gene TRBV18 combines with J gene TRBJ2-6; TRBD2 aligns across 7 bases. Germline V CDR1 and CDR2: KGHSH, LQKENI. With 2 bases clipped from V and 5 bases from J, the junction kept 9 bases outside the gene matches. This CDR3 is built from 17 residues.

The chain has TRBV7-2 and TRBJ2-3; D ambiguous. The CDR3 consists of 15 residues. Germline V CDR1 and CDR2: SGHTA, FQGNSA. V lost 5 bases, J lost 1 base, and 13 bases lay in between. The CDR3 is CASSPFGPGTDTQYF. As DNA, the CDR3 is TGTGCCAGCAGCCCCTTTGGGCCTGGCACAGATACGCAGTATTTT. The whole variable domain, remainder taken from reference TRBV7-2 and TRBJ2-3, is GAGVSQSPSNKVTEKGKDVELRCDPISGHTALYWYRQSLGQGLEFLIYFQGNSAPDKSGLPSDRFSAERTGGSVSTLTIQRTQQEDSAVYLCASSPFGPGTDTQYFGPGTRLTVL.

The rearrangement joins TRBV20-1 to TRBJ2-7; D possibly matches TRBD1 or TRBD2 (5 bases each). Germline loops: CDR1 DFQATT, CDR2 SNEGSKA (reference sequence). Trimming took 1 base from V and 10 from J, leaving 11 bases between them. CDR3 length: 11 amino acids. CDR3 in amino acids: CSARGRDAQYF. The CDR3 DNA sequence: TGCAGTGCTAGAGGCCGGGACGCCCAGTACTTC.

The chain uses TRBV5-1 and TRBJ1-2; D gene unclear. V was clipped by 0 bases and J by 4 bases, with 10 bases between them. CDR1 is SGHRS, CDR2 YFSETQ, per germline. The CDR3 runs to 14 residues. CDR3 in amino acids: CASSLEWLGYGYTF. CDR3 DNA: TGCGCCAGCAGCTTGGAGTGGTTGGGCTATGGCTACACCTTC. Full variable domain (remainder filled in from reference TRBV5-1 and TRBJ1-2): KAGVTQTPRYLIKTRGQQVTLSCSPISGHRSVSWYQQTPGQGLQFLFEYFSETQRNKGNFPGRFSGRQFSNSRSEMNVSTLELGDSALYLCASSLEWLGYGYTFGSGTRLTVV.

The table lists this clonotype with a few counts. J is TRBJ2-2 and V is TRBV29-1; the match to TRBD1 covers 7 bases. This CDR3 is 15 amino acids long. V shed 6 bases and J 3 bases; nucleotides not matched to a gene: 10. Germline CDR1 SQVTM, CDR2 ANQGSEA. The CDR3 loop is CSVCNRDSHTGELFF. The CDR3 region has the DNA TGCAGCGTATGCAACCGGGACAGTCACACCGGGGAGCTGTTTTTT.

This clonotype was seen a few times. The V call is TRBV12-5, the J call TRBJ2-7; 9 bases align to TRBD1. In germline, CDR1 is LGHNT, CDR2 FRNRAP. This CDR3 is built from 13 residues. J gave up 5 bases and V 1 base, and 0 bases lay outside the gene matches. CDR3 bases: TGTGCTAGTGGTTTGGGGACAGGGGACGAGCAGTACTTC. It translates to CASGLGTGDEQYF.

This clonotype was found a few times. V and J are TRBV20-1 and TRBJ1-6; possibly TRBD1 for D (5 bases). This CDR3 contains 14 residues. Germline-derived CDR1 and CDR2 are DFQATT and SNEGSKA (reference sequence). V was trimmed by 0 bases and J by 7 bases, leaving 10 bases between them. The DNA of the CDR3 is TGCAGTGCTAGAGATCTGGCAGGGAATTCACCCCTCCACTTT. Translation: CSARDLAGNSPLHF.

The V gene is TRBV5-1, the J gene TRBJ2-6, with 11 positions matching TRBD1. The CDR3 is 15 residues long. V was pared by 3 bases and J by 4 bases, with 0 bases of the junction left unmatched. In germline, CDR1 is SGHRS, CDR2 YFSETQ. The CDR3: CASSWTGGGANVLTF. As DNA, the CDR3 is TGCGCCAGCAGCTGGACAGGGGGCGGGGCCAACGTCCTGACTTTC.

This sequence joins TRBV5-5 and TRBJ2-1; 14 positions agree with TRBD2. Germline V gene data show CDR1 as SGHKS and CDR2 as YYEKEE (reference sequence). The CDR3 runs 18 residues. The ends lost 2 bases at V and 4 bases at J; junction bases unmatched: 8. CDR3 in DNA: TGTGCCAGCAGCTTAGGACTAGCGGGAGGATGGGGTTACAATGAGCAGTTCTTC. Protein sequence: CASSLGLAGGWGYNEQFF. Looking up the rest from reference TRBV5-5 and TRBJ2-1 gives the full variable domain: DAGVTQSPTHLIKTRGQQVTLRCSPISGHKSVSWYQQVLGQGPQFIFQYYEKEERGRGNFPDRFSARQFPNYSSELNVNALLLGDSALYLCASSLGLAGGWGYNEQFFGPGTRLTVL.

The J gene is TRBJ1-4, the V gene TRBV29-1, with D unresolved. The V end lost 1 base, the J end lost 3 bases, and 3 bases lay between the germline ends. There are 12 residues in the CDR3. Germline-derived CDR1 and CDR2 are SQVTM and ANQGSEA. The CDR3 sequence: CSVEVPNEKLFF. Here the CDR3 DNA reads TGCAGCGTTGAAGTTCCTAATGAAAAACTGTTTTTT.

The CDR3, as DNA: TGTGCCAGCAGTCCTTATCCTAGCGGGAGAGAGGGGTCGAACTACAATGAGCAGTTCTTC. Its protein product is CASSPYPSGREGSNYNEQFF. This chain joins TRBV27 and TRBJ2-1; TRBD2 matches at 10 bases. CDR3 length: 20 residues. The V gene's germline CDR1 is MNHEY and CDR2 SMNVEV (reference sequence). Trimming took 5 bases from V and 3 from J; bases not matched to a gene: 19.

The rearrangement uses TRBV18 and TRBJ2-7, with D perhaps TRBD1 (5 bases). The CDR3 covers 16 residues. Germline V gene sequence: CDR1 KGHSH, CDR2 LQKENI. V was trimmed by 6 bases and J by 1 base, leaving 19 bases between them. CDR3 loop: CASSSRRTTPSYEQYF. CDR3 DNA: TGTGCCAGCTCCTCGAGGCGGACAACTCCATCCTACGAGCAGTACTTC. The entire variable domain, with the rest obtained from reference TRBV18 and TRBJ2-7, is as follows: NAGVMQNPRHLVRRRGQEARLRCSPMKGHSHVYWYRQLPEEGLKFMVYLQKENIIDESGMPKERFSAEFPKEGPSILRIQQVVRGDSAAYFCASSSRRTTPSYEQYFGPGTRLTVT.

The V gene is TRBV5-1, the J gene TRBJ2-5, with 7 bases aligning to TRBD1. V dropped 4 bases and J dropped 4; count of bases not matched to a gene: 7. The CDR3 has 14 residues. The germline CDR1 and CDR2 sequences are SGHRS and YFSETQ. As DNA, the CDR3 is TGCGCCAGCAGCCTACAGGGGCAGGTAGAGACCCAGTACTTC. This gives the protein CASSLQGQVETQYF.

This clonotype has only a few counts. This CDR3 reads CASSPDRGYGYTF. In DNA form, the CDR3 reads TGTGCCAGCAGCCCCGACAGGGGCTATGGCTACACCTTC. The genes are TRBV7-3 and TRBJ1-2, with TRBD1 identical over 8 bases. CDR3 size: 13 residues. Trimming took 5 bases from V and 4 from J; bases not matched to a gene: 3. CDR1 and CDR2 (germline): SGHTA, FQGTGA.

The chain combines TRBV7-3 with TRBJ2-5, with 8 bases fitting TRBD1. Germline-derived CDR1 and CDR2 are SGHTA and FQGTGA. J was trimmed by 1 base and V by 1 base; bases with no gene match: 11. The length of the CDR3 is 18 residues. The CDR3 loop reads CASSLMGTGEMVQETQYF. CDR3 nucleotides: TGTGCCAGCAGCTTAATGGGGACAGGAGAGATGGTCCAAGAGACCCAGTACTTC.